This is a list of T cell receptor beta chains from one sample in a study of blood T cell repertoires in COVID-19. The repertoire was sequenced with immunoSEQ multiplex PCR; TCRdb's copy has only in-frame clones and lacks some. The top ten hold under 0.7% of the sample, which has around 470,000 clones, 90% seen once. The sequenced material came from PBMCs or T cells enriched from blood (not recorded which). The receptors were gathered from a man between 18 and 35 years old who had recovered from COVID-19. The CDR3 runs from the conserved cysteine through the conserved F or W. D genes are given only for firm matches. The size field is filled for only some rows; it gives once, few, many or a size class.

j_call: TRBJ2-3
clone_size: -
d_call: TRBD1
v_call: TRBV7-9
cdr3_nt: TGTGCCAGCAGCCCCGGGACAGGGGACCGAGATACGCAGTATTTT
cdr3_aa: CASSPGTGDRDTQYF

j_call: TRBJ1-6
clone_size: -
d_call: -
v_call: TRBV5-8
cdr3_nt: TGTGCCAGCAGCTTACCCCTGGACTCAACCAAATCACCCCTCCACTTT
cdr3_aa: CASSLPLDSTKSPLHF

j_call: TRBJ1-1
clone_size: -
d_call: -
v_call: TRBV6-5
cdr3_nt: TGTGCCAGCAGTTCACGCGGGTCGGGGGACCCTGAAGCTTTCTTT
cdr3_aa: CASSSRGSGDPEAFF

j_call: TRBJ2-2
clone_size: -
d_call: -
v_call: TRBV9
cdr3_nt: TGTGCCAGCAGCGCCCGGACAGTTAACACCGGGGAGCTGTTTTTT
cdr3_aa: CASSARTVNTGELFF

j_call: TRBJ2-5
clone_size: -
d_call: -
v_call: TRBV2
cdr3_nt: TGTGCCAGCAGTGATGCGGGGGCCCAAGAGACCCAGTACTTC
cdr3_aa: CASSDAGAQETQYF

j_call: TRBJ1-2
clone_size: -
d_call: TRBD1
v_call: TRBV19
cdr3_nt: TGTGCCAGTAGTGGGACAGGGGGCCCCTATGGCTACACCTTC
cdr3_aa: CASSGTGGPYGYTF

j_call: TRBJ2-7
clone_size: -
d_call: -
v_call: TRBV10-1
cdr3_nt: TGCGCCAGCAGCCACAGCTCCTACGAGCAGTACTTC
cdr3_aa: CASSHSSYEQYF

j_call: TRBJ1-5
clone_size: -
d_call: -
v_call: TRBV6-1
cdr3_nt: TGTGCCAGCAGTGAAGTCGCAGAAAGAGGGGGGCCCCAGCATTTT
cdr3_aa: CASSEVAERGGPQHF

j_call: TRBJ1-2
clone_size: -
d_call: -
v_call: TRBV27
cdr3_nt: TGTGCCAGCAGTTTACGTGCGCGTAACTATGGCTACACCTTC
cdr3_aa: CASSLRARNYGYTF

j_call: TRBJ1-5
clone_size: -
d_call: -
v_call: TRBV19
cdr3_nt: TGTGCCAGTATCGGGGTCAACCCGTATAGCAATCAGCCCCAGCATTTT
cdr3_aa: CASIGVNPYSNQPQHF

j_call: TRBJ2-2
clone_size: -
d_call: -
v_call: TRBV28
cdr3_nt: TGTGCCAGCAGTTCAGGGCAACCGAACACCGGGGAGCTGTTTTTT
cdr3_aa: CASSSGQPNTGELFF

j_call: TRBJ2-5
clone_size: -
d_call: TRBD2
v_call: TRBV28
cdr3_nt: TGTGCCAGCAGTTTACGAGTTCGGGGGGTAGACCAGTACTTC
cdr3_aa: CASSLRVRGVDQYF

j_call: TRBJ2-3
clone_size: -
d_call: TRBD1
v_call: TRBV5-4
cdr3_nt: TGTGCCAGCAGCTCTACCGGGACAGGGGGCACAGATACGCAGTATTTT
cdr3_aa: CASSSTGTGGTDTQYF

j_call: TRBJ1-2
clone_size: -
d_call: -
v_call: TRBV12-3/TRBV12-4
cdr3_nt: TGTGCCAGCACTTTCGGGGGATGGGGCTACACCTTC
cdr3_aa: CASTFGGWGYTF

j_call: TRBJ1-4
clone_size: -
d_call: -
v_call: TRBV7-9
cdr3_nt: TGTGCCAGCAGAGGACTTAATGAAAAACTGTTTTTT
cdr3_aa: CASRGLNEKLFF

j_call: TRBJ1-3
clone_size: few
d_call: -
v_call: TRBV12-3/TRBV12-4
cdr3_nt: TGTGCCAGCAGACAGGAGCACACCATATATTTT
cdr3_aa: CASRQEHTIYF

j_call: TRBJ2-2
clone_size: -
d_call: -
v_call: TRBV9
cdr3_nt: TGTGCCAGCAGCGTAGGCAGGGTGAACACCGGGGAGCTGTTTTTT
cdr3_aa: CASSVGRVNTGELFF

j_call: TRBJ1-2
clone_size: -
d_call: -
v_call: TRBV3-1/TRBV3-2
cdr3_nt: TGTGCCAGCAGCCATTTGAGTCGAAACTATGGCTACACCTTC
cdr3_aa: CASSHLSRNYGYTF

j_call: TRBJ2-7
clone_size: -
d_call: -
v_call: TRBV14
cdr3_nt: TGTGCCAGCAGCATATCTAGCGCATCCTCCTACGAGCAGTACTTC
cdr3_aa: CASSISSASSYEQYF

j_call: TRBJ2-3
clone_size: -
d_call: -
v_call: TRBV9
cdr3_nt: TGTGCCAGCAGCGCTGGACTTACAGATACGCAGTATTTT
cdr3_aa: CASSAGLTDTQYF

j_call: TRBJ1-1
clone_size: once
d_call: -
v_call: TRBV18
cdr3_nt: TGTGCCAGCTCCTCAAATAGGGAGACTGAAGCTTTCTTT
cdr3_aa: CASSSNRETEAFF

j_call: TRBJ2-1
clone_size: -
d_call: TRBD1
v_call: TRBV28
cdr3_nt: TGTGCCAGCAGTTTCCGGGACAGGGGACCCAATGAGCAGTTCTTC
cdr3_aa: CASSFRDRGPNEQFF

j_call: TRBJ2-7
clone_size: -
d_call: -
v_call: TRBV9
cdr3_nt: TGTGCCAGCAGCGTAGCCCTAGGAGACTACGAGCAGTACTTC
cdr3_aa: CASSVALGDYEQYF

j_call: TRBJ1-6
clone_size: -
d_call: -
v_call: TRBV28
cdr3_nt: TGTGCCAGCAGATCAGGGGCAGGAAATTCACCCCTCCACTTT
cdr3_aa: CASRSGAGNSPLHF

j_call: TRBJ1-2
clone_size: -
d_call: -
v_call: TRBV2
cdr3_nt: TGTGCCAGCAGGGGGGCCCCTTTAGGGTATGGCTACACCTTC
cdr3_aa: CASRGAPLGYGYTF

j_call: TRBJ1-4
clone_size: -
d_call: -
v_call: TRBV13
cdr3_nt: TGTGCCAGCAGCTTAGGCGGGTCTAATGAAAAACTGTTTTTT
cdr3_aa: CASSLGGSNEKLFF

j_call: TRBJ1-3
clone_size: -
d_call: -
v_call: TRBV7-2
cdr3_nt: TGTGCCAGCAGCTTGGGAGGGACATTTGGAAACACCATATATTTT
cdr3_aa: CASSLGGTFGNTIYF

j_call: TRBJ1-3
clone_size: -
d_call: -
v_call: TRBV2
cdr3_nt: TGTGCCAGCAGTGATTTTCGACAGAGGACGTCCCTCCTCTCTGGAAACACCATATATTTT
cdr3_aa: CASSDFRQRTSLLSGNTIYF

j_call: TRBJ1-1
clone_size: -
d_call: -
v_call: TRBV10-2
cdr3_nt: TGCGCCAGCAGTCCACAGGGGAACACTGAAGCTTTCTTT
cdr3_aa: CASSPQGNTEAFF

j_call: TRBJ2-5
clone_size: -
d_call: -
v_call: TRBV19
cdr3_nt: TGTGCCAGTAGTATGGGCTTTACTCAAGAGACCCAGTACTTC
cdr3_aa: CASSMGFTQETQYF

j_call: TRBJ2-5
clone_size: -
d_call: TRBD2
v_call: TRBV15
cdr3_nt: TGTGCCACCAGCAGAGGGCGGGGGAGTCAAGAGACCCAGTACTTC
cdr3_aa: CATSRGRGSQETQYF

j_call: TRBJ1-2
clone_size: -
d_call: TRBD1
v_call: TRBV6-6
cdr3_nt: TGTGCCAGCAGTTACAACAGGGGGCGTAATAATGGCTACACCTTC
cdr3_aa: CASSYNRGRNNGYTF

j_call: TRBJ2-7
clone_size: -
d_call: TRBD1
v_call: TRBV4-1
cdr3_nt: TGCGCCAGCAGCCAGGCCGGGACAGGTGCCTACGAGCAGTACTTC
cdr3_aa: CASSQAGTGAYEQYF

j_call: TRBJ1-1
clone_size: -
d_call: -
v_call: TRBV6-5
cdr3_nt: TGTGCCAGCTCCCCAGGGTATCTTGAAGCTTTCTTT
cdr3_aa: CASSPGYLEAFF

j_call: TRBJ1-5
clone_size: -
d_call: TRBD1
v_call: TRBV19
cdr3_nt: TGTGCCAGCGGAGGGACAGGCAATCAGCCCCAGCATTTT
cdr3_aa: CASGGTGNQPQHF

j_call: TRBJ2-3
clone_size: -
d_call: TRBD2
v_call: TRBV7-3
cdr3_nt: TGTGCCAGCAGCTGGGGACTAGGGTTCGGAGATACGCAGTATTTT
cdr3_aa: CASSWGLGFGDTQYF

j_call: TRBJ2-3
clone_size: few
d_call: -
v_call: TRBV28
cdr3_nt: TGTGCCAGCAGCCCCGCCGGTTCCTATACAGGAGATACGCAGTATTTT
cdr3_aa: CASSPAGSYTGDTQYF

j_call: TRBJ1-3
clone_size: -
d_call: -
v_call: TRBV12-3/TRBV12-4
cdr3_nt: TGTGCCAGCAGTTTAAGGAGGGTAAACACCATATATTTT
cdr3_aa: CASSLRRVNTIYF

j_call: TRBJ1-5
clone_size: -
d_call: -
v_call: TRBV11-2
cdr3_nt: TGTGCCAGCAGCTTAGGACCAGTGGCAGGGGATAATCAGCCCCAGCATTTT
cdr3_aa: CASSLGPVAGDNQPQHF

j_call: TRBJ1-2
clone_size: -
d_call: TRBD1
v_call: TRBV12-5
cdr3_nt: TGTGCTAGTGGTTCAACAGGGGGAGGCTACACCTTC
cdr3_aa: CASGSTGGGYTF

j_call: TRBJ1-2
clone_size: -
d_call: TRBD1
v_call: TRBV5-6
cdr3_nt: TGTGCCAGCAGACGGGACAGGGCTAACTATGGCTACACCTTC
cdr3_aa: CASRRDRANYGYTF

j_call: TRBJ2-1
clone_size: -
d_call: TRBD2
v_call: TRBV14
cdr3_nt: TGTGCCAGCAGCAGGACTAGCGGGAGAAACAATGAGCAGTTCTTC
cdr3_aa: CASSRTSGRNNEQFF

j_call: TRBJ1-1
clone_size: -
d_call: -
v_call: TRBV7-9
cdr3_nt: TGTGCCAGCAGCCCAGGGTTGGGGTCGGTTACTGAAGCTTTCTTT
cdr3_aa: CASSPGLGSVTEAFF

j_call: TRBJ2-7
clone_size: -
d_call: TRBD1
v_call: TRBV27
cdr3_nt: TGTGCCAGCAGACGAGAGGGACAGGGCTCCTACGAGCAGTACTTC
cdr3_aa: CASRREGQGSYEQYF

j_call: TRBJ2-5
clone_size: -
d_call: TRBD2
v_call: TRBV6-1
cdr3_nt: TGTGCCAGCAGTGATCGACTAGCGGGGGGTGGGGAGACCCAGTACTTC
cdr3_aa: CASSDRLAGGGETQYF

j_call: TRBJ1-1
clone_size: -
d_call: -
v_call: TRBV18
cdr3_nt: TGTGCCAGCTCACCACCGAACAGAATAAACACTGAAGCTTTCTTT
cdr3_aa: CASSPPNRINTEAFF

j_call: TRBJ1-2
clone_size: -
d_call: -
v_call: TRBV29-1
cdr3_nt: TGCAGCGTTGAACTTGCGCGTTCGGGGGGCTACACCTTC
cdr3_aa: CSVELARSGGYTF

j_call: TRBJ1-1
clone_size: -
d_call: -
v_call: TRBV5-1
cdr3_nt: TGCGCCAGCAGCCCTAGGTCCGTGAACACTGAAGCTTTCTTT
cdr3_aa: CASSPRSVNTEAFF

j_call: TRBJ1-1
clone_size: -
d_call: -
v_call: TRBV3-1/TRBV3-2
cdr3_nt: TGTGCCAGCAGCCTCTCCGGGGTGGGAGCTTTCTTT
cdr3_aa: CASSLSGVGAFF

j_call: TRBJ1-4
clone_size: -
d_call: TRBD1
v_call: TRBV5-1
cdr3_nt: TGCGCCAGCAGCGTGGGGACAGGCGGGTCTAATGAAAAACTGTTTTTT
cdr3_aa: CASSVGTGGSNEKLFF

j_call: TRBJ2-1
clone_size: -
d_call: -
v_call: TRBV19
cdr3_nt: TGTGCCAGTACCGCCGCGGTAGGCCTCTTCAATGAGCAGTTCTTC
cdr3_aa: CASTAAVGLFNEQFF

j_call: TRBJ2-7
clone_size: few
d_call: -
v_call: TRBV7-9
cdr3_nt: TGTGCCAGCAGCCAGAATCAGGGGCAGTACTTC
cdr3_aa: CASSQNQGQYF

j_call: TRBJ2-1
clone_size: -
d_call: TRBD2
v_call: TRBV2
cdr3_nt: TGTGCCAGCAGACTTGGGACTAGCGGGTACAATGAGCAGTTCTTC
cdr3_aa: CASRLGTSGYNEQFF

j_call: TRBJ2-1
clone_size: -
d_call: -
v_call: TRBV18
cdr3_nt: TGTGCCAGCTCACTCAGCTCCTACAATGAGCAGTTCTTC
cdr3_aa: CASSLSSYNEQFF

j_call: TRBJ2-7
clone_size: -
d_call: -
v_call: TRBV20-1
cdr3_nt: TGCAGTGCTAGTGGTGCAGGGTCGAGCTCCTACGAGCAGTACTTC
cdr3_aa: CSASGAGSSSYEQYF